The clone carrying this T cell receptor beta chain was seen repeatedly, ten times or more. Germline values: CDR1 SGHTA, CDR2 FQGNSA. The CDR3 contains 18 residues. V gave up 2 bases and J gave up 5 bases; unmatched junction bases: 10. CDR3 regions of TCR beta were amplified from RNA transcripts. Second-round multiplex PCR came after a first-round RT-PCR that employed HTBI primers. TCRdb processed the multiplex PCR reads anew with MiXCR; each CDR3 protein has one entry. The profile shows 170,000 or so distinct CDR3 sequences, less than 45% of them singletons. The data derive from a study of Graves' ophthalmopathy and Graves' hyperthyroidism.

The chain is built from TRBV7-2 and TRBJ2-5; 14 nucleotides agree with TRBD2. The material sequenced was peripheral blood. The TCR sequence derives from a woman in her forties with Graves' ophthalmopathy. The CDR3 DNA is TGTGCCAGCAGCTTACCCGGGACTAGCGGGAGAGGGCATGAGACCCAGTACTTC. Translating it yields CASSLPGTSGRGHETQYF.